This is a list of T cell receptor beta chains from one sample in a study of cytomegalovirus exposure and HLA in healthy donors. Sequenced by immunoSEQ multiplex PCR; TCRdb stores in-frame clones only, minus some. In the table there are around 160,000 clones, about 80% of which are singletons. The sample consisted of PBMCs. Receptors were obtained from a woman between 40 and 50 years old in good health and CMV-seronegative. CDR3s include the opening cysteine and the closing phenylalanine or tryptophan. The order of the fields is D gene, V gene, clone size, J gene, CDR3 DNA, CDR3 protein. D genes are given only for firm matches. The listing skips clone size in some rows; elsewhere it reads once, few, many or a size class.

d_gene: TRBD1; v_gene: TRBV12-5; abundance: NA; j_gene: TRBJ2-5; CDR3nt: TGTGCTAGTGGTTTGGGACAGGGGGCGCAGGAGACCCAGTACTTC; CDR3aa: CASGLGQGAQETQYF
d_gene: NA; v_gene: TRBV7-8; abundance: NA; j_gene: TRBJ2-2; CDR3nt: TGTGCCAGCAGCTTAGAAGGCACTAGGAGCACCGGGGAGCTGTTTTTT; CDR3aa: CASSLEGTRSTGELFF
d_gene: NA; v_gene: TRBV28; abundance: NA; j_gene: TRBJ1-5; CDR3nt: TGTGCCAGCAGTATGGGGGACAACTATCAGCCCCAGCATTTT; CDR3aa: CASSMGDNYQPQHF
d_gene: NA; v_gene: TRBV5-1; abundance: NA; j_gene: TRBJ1-2; CDR3nt: TGCGCCAGCAGCTCTACAGACAGGTCTGGTGGCTACACCTTC; CDR3aa: CASSSTDRSGGYTF
d_gene: NA; v_gene: TRBV7-9; abundance: few; j_gene: TRBJ1-2; CDR3nt: TGTGCCAGCAGCCCGGGGACACCAGAAAGGAACACCTTC; CDR3aa: CASSPGTPERNTF
d_gene: TRBD1; v_gene: TRBV19; abundance: once; j_gene: TRBJ2-7; CDR3nt: TGTGCCAGTAGTACTCCGGGACAGCTCTCCTACGAGCAGTACTTC; CDR3aa: CASSTPGQLSYEQYF
d_gene: NA; v_gene: TRBV5-1; abundance: NA; j_gene: TRBJ2-7; CDR3nt: TGCGCCAGCCAGTTGGAGCGGGTCTCCCGGGAGCAGTACTTC; CDR3aa: CASQLERVSREQYF
d_gene: TRBD2; v_gene: TRBV5-4; abundance: NA; j_gene: TRBJ2-3; CDR3nt: TGTGCCAGCAGCTTTAATAGGCGGACTAGCGGGAGTGGGTATACGCAGTATTTT; CDR3aa: CASSFNRRTSGSGYTQYF
d_gene: NA; v_gene: TRBV30; abundance: NA; j_gene: TRBJ2-4; CDR3nt: TGTGCCTGGAGTGTTCAGAGGGGGTTAGCCAAAAACATTCAGTACTTC; CDR3aa: CAWSVQRGLAKNIQYF
d_gene: TRBD2; v_gene: TRBV9; abundance: NA; j_gene: TRBJ2-3; CDR3nt: TGTGCCAGCAGCGTAGCTAGCGGGAAGACAGATACGCAGTATTTT; CDR3aa: CASSVASGKTDTQYF
d_gene: TRBD2; v_gene: TRBV6-5; abundance: few; j_gene: TRBJ2-1; CDR3nt: TGTGCCAGCAGCGGACTAGCGGGAGGTCAGGATGAGCAGTTCTTC; CDR3aa: CASSGLAGGQDEQFF
d_gene: NA; v_gene: TRBV30; abundance: NA; j_gene: TRBJ1-5; CDR3nt: TGTGCCTGGAGTGTACAGTTGGGTGGCAATCAGCCCCAGCATTTT; CDR3aa: CAWSVQLGGNQPQHF
d_gene: TRBD1; v_gene: TRBV5-6; abundance: NA; j_gene: TRBJ2-7; CDR3nt: TGTGCCAGCAGCGAGGACAGGGGAGGTTCCTACGAGCAGTACTTC; CDR3aa: CASSEDRGGSYEQYF
d_gene: NA; v_gene: TRBV5-1; abundance: NA; j_gene: TRBJ2-3; CDR3nt: TGCGCCAGCAGCCTCGAGTTTGGTACAGATACGCAGTATTTT; CDR3aa: CASSLEFGTDTQYF
d_gene: NA; v_gene: TRBV7-3; abundance: NA; j_gene: TRBJ2-1; CDR3nt: TGTGCCAGCAGCTTAACGATCTTGAGTGAGCAGTTCTTC; CDR3aa: CASSLTILSEQFF